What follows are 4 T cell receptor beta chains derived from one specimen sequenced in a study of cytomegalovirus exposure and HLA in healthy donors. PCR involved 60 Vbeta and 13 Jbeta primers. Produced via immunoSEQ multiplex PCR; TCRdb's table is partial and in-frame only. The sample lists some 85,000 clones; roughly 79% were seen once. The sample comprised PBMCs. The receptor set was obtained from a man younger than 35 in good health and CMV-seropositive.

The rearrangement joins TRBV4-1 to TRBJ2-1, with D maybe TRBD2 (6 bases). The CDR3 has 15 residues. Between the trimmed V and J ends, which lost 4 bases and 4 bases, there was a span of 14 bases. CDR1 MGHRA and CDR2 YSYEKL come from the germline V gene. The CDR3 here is CASSRLPGLYNEQFF. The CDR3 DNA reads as TGCGCCAGCAGCCGTCTACCGGGACTTTACAATGAGCAGTTCTTC.

CDR3 in DNA: TGTGCCAGCAGCTTAGAACTAGCGGGACCCTACGAGCAGTACTTC. It is translated as CASSLELAGPYEQYF. V gene TRBV7-2 combines with J gene TRBJ2-7, with TRBD2 identical over 10 bases. The CDR3 consists of 15 residues. From germline, CDR1 is SGHTA and CDR2 FQGNSA. V was clipped by 1 base and J by 2 bases; unmatched bases: 2. The full variable domain, its missing parts supplied by reference TRBV7-2 and TRBJ2-7, is GAGVSQSPSNKVTEKGKDVELRCDPISGHTALYWYRQSLGQGLEFLIYFQGNSAPDKSGLPSDRFSAERTGGSVSTLTIQRTQQEDSAVYLCASSLELAGPYEQYFGPGTRLTVT.

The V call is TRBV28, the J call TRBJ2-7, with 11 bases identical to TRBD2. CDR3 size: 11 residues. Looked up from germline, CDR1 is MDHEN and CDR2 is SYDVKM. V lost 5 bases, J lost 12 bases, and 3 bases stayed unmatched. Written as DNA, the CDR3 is TGTGCCAGCAGTGCGGGACTAGCGGCGTACTTC. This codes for CASSAGLAAYF.

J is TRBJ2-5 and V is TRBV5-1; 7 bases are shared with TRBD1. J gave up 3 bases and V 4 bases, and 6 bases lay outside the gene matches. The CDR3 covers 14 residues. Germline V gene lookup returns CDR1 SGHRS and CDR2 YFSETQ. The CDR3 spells CASSHTGDKETQYF. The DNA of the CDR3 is TGCGCCAGCAGCCACACAGGGGACAAAGAGACCCAGTACTTC.